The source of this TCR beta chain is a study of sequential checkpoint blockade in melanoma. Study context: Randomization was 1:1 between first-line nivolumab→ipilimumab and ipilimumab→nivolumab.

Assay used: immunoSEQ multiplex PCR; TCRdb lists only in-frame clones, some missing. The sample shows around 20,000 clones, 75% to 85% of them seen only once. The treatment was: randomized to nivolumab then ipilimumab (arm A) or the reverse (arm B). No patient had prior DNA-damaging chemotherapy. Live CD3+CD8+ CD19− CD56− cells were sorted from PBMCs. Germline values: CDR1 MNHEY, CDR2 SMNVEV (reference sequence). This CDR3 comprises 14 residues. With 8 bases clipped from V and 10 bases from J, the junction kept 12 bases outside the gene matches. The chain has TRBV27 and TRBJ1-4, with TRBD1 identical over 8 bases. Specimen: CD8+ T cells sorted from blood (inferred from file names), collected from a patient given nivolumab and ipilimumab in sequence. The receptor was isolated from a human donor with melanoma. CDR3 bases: TGTGCCAGCGGTGAAGGAGGACAGGGTGTAAAACTGTTTTTT. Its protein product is CASGEGGQGVKLFF.